Below, 2 T cell receptor beta chains from the same sample are listed, as sequenced in a study of response to subunit inactivated influenza vaccine listed by TCRdb under 2018. Library generation was performed with RT-PCR. For sequencing, an Illumina HiSeq 2500 was employed. Using fastp trimming at Q25 and MiXCR clonotype assembly, TCRdb reanalyzed the public sequencing data and kept in-frame beta chains. Entries are consolidated by CDR3 protein sequence, retaining the most common genes and DNA. The sample records a few hundred thousand distinct CDR3 sequences, around a fifth of which are singletons. The leading ten clones occupy roughly 10% of the sample. Sequenced material: PBMCs from blood, taken approximately 20 months after vaccination. All receptors come from a man in his fifties or sixties who received an inactivated influenza vaccine. Donor details come from another sample of the same person, matched by shared clones.

This clonotype was seen only a few times. The chain is built from TRBV5-1 and TRBJ1-1; D ambiguous. This CDR3 spans 14 amino acids. From germline, CDR1 is SGHRS and CDR2 YFSETQ. The V end lost 3 bases, the J end lost 2 bases, and 11 bases lay between the germline ends. The CDR3 loop is CASSWTSFNTEAFF. The CDR3 region has the DNA TGCGCCAGCAGCTGGACGAGTTTTAACACTGAAGCTTTCTTT.

This clonotype has ten or more counts. The V call is TRBV29-1, the J call TRBJ1-1, with TRBD1 as a possible D gene (6 bases). V was pared by 4 bases and J by 4 bases, with 16 bases between. The CDR3 contains 14 residues. Germline CDR1 reads SQVTM; CDR2 reads ANQGSEA. The CDR3 reads CSVVGGRVGTEAFF. The CDR3 DNA follows: TGCAGCGTTGTCGGGGGGCGGGTGGGCACTGAAGCTTTCTTT.